This T cell receptor (beta chain) was found in a study of cytomegalovirus exposure and HLA in healthy donors. Regarding the study as a whole: Rare TCR sequences predominated, though certain public TCRs were found in many donors. Subsequent analysis of the 100 to 150 validation repertoires found a tendency for first-cohort TCR clusters to co-occur. Researchers catalogued some 160 TCR beta chains as cytomegalovirus-associated.

This clone was picked up one time. Its antigen is unknown. Here immunoSEQ multiplex PCR was the method, and the copy in TCRdb shows in-frame clones only, minus some. In the table there are more than 120,000 clones, approximately 86% of which are singletons. While the first cohort had fewer than 850 subjects, the donors belonged to the separate validation cohort of over a hundred subjects. This CDR3 has 14 residues. Per the germline V gene, CDR1 is LNHDA and CDR2 is SQIVND (reference sequence). Trimming shortened V by 3 bases and J by 2 bases, and 9 bases separated the two germline ends. The gene calls are TRBV19 and TRBJ2-3; TRBD2 might be the D (7 bases). Sequenced: PBMCs. The TCR comes from a man aged 18 to 29 in good health and CMV-seropositive. The CDR3: CASSMGGLTDTQYF. In DNA form, the CDR3 reads TGTGCCAGTAGTATGGGGGGGCTCACAGATACGCAGTATTTT.